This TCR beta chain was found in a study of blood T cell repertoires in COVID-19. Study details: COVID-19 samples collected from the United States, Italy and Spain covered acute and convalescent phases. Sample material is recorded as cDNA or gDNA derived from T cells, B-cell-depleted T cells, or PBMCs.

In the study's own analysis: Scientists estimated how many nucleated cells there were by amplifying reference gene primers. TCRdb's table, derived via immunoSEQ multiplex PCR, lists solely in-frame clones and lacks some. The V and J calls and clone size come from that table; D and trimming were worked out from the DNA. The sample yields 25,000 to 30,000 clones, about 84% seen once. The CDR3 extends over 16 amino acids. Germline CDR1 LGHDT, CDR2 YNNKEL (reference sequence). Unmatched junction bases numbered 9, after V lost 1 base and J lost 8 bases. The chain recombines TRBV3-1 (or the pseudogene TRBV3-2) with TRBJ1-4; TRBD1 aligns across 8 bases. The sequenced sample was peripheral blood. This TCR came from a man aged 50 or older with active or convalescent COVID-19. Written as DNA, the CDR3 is TGTGCCAGCAGCCAAGCCTCGGGACAGGTAATCGAAAAACTGTTTTTT. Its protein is CASSQASGQVIEKLFF.